The T cell receptor beta chain under discussion was sequenced for a study of identical twins. After removal of 2 bases from V and 6 bases from J, the junction contained 4 bases not matched to a gene. The V gene's germline CDR1 is SGHDT and CDR2 YYEEEE. The CDR3 totals 15 residues. From the 5' RACE reads, TCRdb called clonotypes with MiXCR, one entry per CDR3 protein. The sample records 250,000 to 350,000 distinct CDR3 sequences, roughly 8.6% being singletons. This clonotype was seen repeatedly, ten times or more. These data also featured in a second study, about yellow fever vaccine responses in identical twins.

The sequence was obtained from a woman younger than 30 in good health. The sequenced material came from memory (CD45RO+) T cells sorted from blood. The chain employs TRBV5-6 and TRBJ2-1; TRBD2 matches at 11 bases. The CDR3 DNA is TGTGCCAGCAGCTTTGGGCTAGCGGGGGGCAATGAGCAGTTCTTC. This sequence encodes CASSFGLAGGNEQFF. Full variable domain (rest looked up from reference TRBV5-6 and TRBJ2-1): DAGVTQSPTHLIKTRGQQVTLRCSPKSGHDTVSWYQQALGQGPQFIFQYYEEEERQRGNFPDRFSGHQFPNYSSELNVNALLLGDSALYLCASSFGLAGGNEQFFGPGTRLTVL.